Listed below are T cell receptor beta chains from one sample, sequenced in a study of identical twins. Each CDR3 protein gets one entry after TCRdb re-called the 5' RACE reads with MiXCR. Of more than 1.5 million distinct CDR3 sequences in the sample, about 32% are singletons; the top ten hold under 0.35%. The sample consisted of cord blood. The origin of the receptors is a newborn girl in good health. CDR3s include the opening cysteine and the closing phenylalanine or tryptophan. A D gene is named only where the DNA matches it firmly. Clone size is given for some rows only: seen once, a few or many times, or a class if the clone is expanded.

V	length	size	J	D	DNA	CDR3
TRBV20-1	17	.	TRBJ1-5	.	TGCAGTGCTCGACTCCTCATTGGCAGGGGAAGCAATCAGCCCCAGCATTTT	CSARLLIGRGSNQPQHF
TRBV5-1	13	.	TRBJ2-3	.	TGCGCCAGCAGGGGCGGGTCCCAGGATGCGCAGTATTTT	CASRGGSQDAQYF
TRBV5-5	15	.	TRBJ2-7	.	TGTGCCAGCAGCTTGGGTCGCTCAAAGGGGTACGAGCAGTACTTC	CASSLGRSKGYEQYF
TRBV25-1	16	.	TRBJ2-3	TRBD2	TGTGCCAGCAGTTTAACGGTTAGCGGGAGATCAGATACGCAGTATTTT	CASSLTVSGRSDTQYF
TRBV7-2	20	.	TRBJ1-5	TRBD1	TGTGCCAGCAGCTTAGAGGTCTTAACAGGGGGCCGGTATAGCAATCAGCCCCAGCATTTT	CASSLEVLTGGRYSNQPQHF
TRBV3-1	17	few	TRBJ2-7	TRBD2	TGTGCCAGCAGCCAAGAAGGGAGGGGCAGGAGAAGCAATGAGCAGTACTTC	CASSQEGRGRRSNEQYF
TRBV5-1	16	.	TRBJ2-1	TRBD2	TGCGCCAGCAGCTATGGCGGACTAGCCCCCTACAATGAGCAGTTCTTC	CASSYGGLAPYNEQFF
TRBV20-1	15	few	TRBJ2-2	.	TGCAGTGCTAGGTCGGGGGAGGCGAACACCGGGGAGCTGTTTTTT	CSARSGEANTGELFF
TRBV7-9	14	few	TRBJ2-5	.	TGTGCCAGCAGCTTATTGTACCCCCAAGAGACCCAGTACTTC	CASSLLYPQETQYF
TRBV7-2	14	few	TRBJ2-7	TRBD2	TGTGCCAGCAGCTCAGGACTAGGTACCTACGAGCAGTACTTC	CASSSGLGTYEQYF
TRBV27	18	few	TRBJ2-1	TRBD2	TGTGCCAGCAGTCCTATCCCCACGACTAGCGGGAGTTTCAATGAGCAGTTCTTC	CASSPIPTTSGSFNEQFF
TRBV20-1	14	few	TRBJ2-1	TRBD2	TGCAGTGCCATAACTAGCGGGAGGAGGAATGAGCAGTTCTTC	CSAITSGRRNEQFF
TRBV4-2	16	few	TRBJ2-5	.	TGTGCCAGCAGCCAAGATCCGTACGGGGTCGGGGAGACCCAGTACTTC	CASSQDPYGVGETQYF
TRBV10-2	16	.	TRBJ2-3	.	TGCGCCAGCAGTGAGGATTTTAGTCGTAGCACAGATACGCAGTATTTT	CASSEDFSRSTDTQYF
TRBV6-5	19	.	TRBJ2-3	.	TGTGCCAGCAGTTACGCTGCGCGGGATCTCCGTGATGGGGCAGATACGCAGTATTTT	CASSYAARDLRDGADTQYF
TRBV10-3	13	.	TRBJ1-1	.	TGTGCCATCACCGGGGGGGGTAAGGCTGAAGCTTTCTTT	CAITGGGKAEAFF
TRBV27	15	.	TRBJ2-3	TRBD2	TGTGCCAGCAGTTTATGGGCGGGAGTGACAGATACGCAGTATTTT	CASSLWAGVTDTQYF
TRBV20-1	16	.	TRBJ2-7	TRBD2	TGCAGTGCTAACTCCTCTCCGCGGGAGGGCTTCTACGAGCAGTACTTC	CSANSSPREGFYEQYF
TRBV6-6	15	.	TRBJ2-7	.	TGTGCCAGCAGTTACGGGGCCAGCTCCTACAATGAGCAGTACTTC	CASSYGASSYNEQYF
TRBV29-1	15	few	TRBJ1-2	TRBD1	TGCAGCGTTGGGCAGAGAAGGGGGCTCAGCTATGGCTACACCTTC	CSVGQRRGLSYGYTF
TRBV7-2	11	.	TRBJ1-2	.	TGTGCCAGCAGAGTACAAAATGGCTACACCTTC	CASRVQNGYTF
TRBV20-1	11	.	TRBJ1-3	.	TGCAGTGCTAGAGTTCCGGCGGCCATATATTTT	CSARVPAAIYF
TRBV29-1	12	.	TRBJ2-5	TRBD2	TGCAGCGTTGGGGAACTAGCGGAGACCCAGTACTTC	CSVGELAETQYF
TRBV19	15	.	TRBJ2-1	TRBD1	TGTGCCAGTAAAATTACAGGGGGCTCCTACAATGAGCAGTTCTTC	CASKITGGSYNEQFF
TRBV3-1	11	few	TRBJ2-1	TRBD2	TGTGCCAGTACTAGCGGCGATGAGCAGTTCTTC	CASTSGDEQFF
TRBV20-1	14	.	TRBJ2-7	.	TGCAGTGCTAAGTGGAGGCTAGCCTCCTACGAGCAGTACTTC	CSAKWRLASYEQYF
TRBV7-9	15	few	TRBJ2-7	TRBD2	TGTGCCAGCAGCTCGTGGGGGGGGAGCTCCTACGAGCAGTACTTC	CASSSWGGSSYEQYF
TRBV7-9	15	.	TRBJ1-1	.	TGTGCCAGCAGCTTACGTGAGCCCAAGAACACTGAAGCTTTCTTT	CASSLREPKNTEAFF
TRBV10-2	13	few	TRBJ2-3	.	TGCGCCAGAGCTACGGGGGCGACAGATACGCAGTATTTT	CARATGATDTQYF
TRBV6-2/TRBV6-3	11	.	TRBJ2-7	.	TGTGCCAGCAGCCCCTCTACCGAGCAGTACTTC	CASSPSTEQYF
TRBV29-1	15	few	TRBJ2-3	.	TGCAGCGTTGGAGATCTCAGGCAGAACACAGATACGCAGTATTTT	CSVGDLRQNTDTQYF
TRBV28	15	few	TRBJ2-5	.	TGTGCCAGCAGCCTACCGCGTCGCTATGGGGAGACCCAGTACTTC	CASSLPRRYGETQYF
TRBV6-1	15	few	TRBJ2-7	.	TGTGCCGCCTCCACAATTTCGACTGGAACCTACGAGCAGTACTTC	CAASTISTGTYEQYF
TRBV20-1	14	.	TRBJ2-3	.	TGCAGTGCTAGCCAGGGCGGGACCACAGATACGCAGTATTTT	CSASQGGTTDTQYF
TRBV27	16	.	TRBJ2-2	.	TGTGCCAGCAGTTTGGTAGCGATCGCGAACACCGGGGAGCTGTTTTTT	CASSLVAIANTGELFF